The following is a T cell receptor (beta chain) sequence with its context. The source of the sample is a study of blood T cell repertoires in COVID-19. Study as a whole: Researchers got acute and convalescent COVID-19 samples from the United States, Italy and Spain. From T cells, B-cell-depleted T cells, or PBMCs came the material, which was cDNA or gDNA.

The CDR3 contains 14 residues. V lost 4 bases, J lost 4 bases, and 3 bases stayed unmatched. In germline, CDR1 is LNHDA, CDR2 SQIVND (reference sequence). In the authors' workflow: It was from reference gene primer amplification that nucleated cell counts were estimated. TCRdb's copy holds only in-frame clones and misses some; the assay was immunoSEQ multiplex PCR. V and J calls and clone size are those listed in that table; D and trimming were worked out from the DNA. Altogether 210,000 or so clones are present, roughly 88% being singletons, with the ten largest covering 6.2%. The sample taken for sequencing was peripheral blood. This clonotype originated in a woman between 40 and 50 years old who had recovered from COVID-19. The V gene is TRBV19, the J gene TRBJ2-2, with 7 bases identical to TRBD1. The chain's CDR3 is CASSRTGATGELFF. The CDR3 nucleotides are TGTGCCAGTAGTAGAACAGGGGCCACCGGGGAGCTGTTTTTT. The variable domain in full, completed from reference TRBV19 and TRBJ2-2, reads DGGITQSPKYLFRKEGQNVTLSCEQNLNHDAMYWYRQDPGQGLRLIYYSQIVNDFQKGDIAEGYSVSREKKESFPLTVTSAQKNPTAFYLCASSRTGATGELFFGEGSRLTVL.